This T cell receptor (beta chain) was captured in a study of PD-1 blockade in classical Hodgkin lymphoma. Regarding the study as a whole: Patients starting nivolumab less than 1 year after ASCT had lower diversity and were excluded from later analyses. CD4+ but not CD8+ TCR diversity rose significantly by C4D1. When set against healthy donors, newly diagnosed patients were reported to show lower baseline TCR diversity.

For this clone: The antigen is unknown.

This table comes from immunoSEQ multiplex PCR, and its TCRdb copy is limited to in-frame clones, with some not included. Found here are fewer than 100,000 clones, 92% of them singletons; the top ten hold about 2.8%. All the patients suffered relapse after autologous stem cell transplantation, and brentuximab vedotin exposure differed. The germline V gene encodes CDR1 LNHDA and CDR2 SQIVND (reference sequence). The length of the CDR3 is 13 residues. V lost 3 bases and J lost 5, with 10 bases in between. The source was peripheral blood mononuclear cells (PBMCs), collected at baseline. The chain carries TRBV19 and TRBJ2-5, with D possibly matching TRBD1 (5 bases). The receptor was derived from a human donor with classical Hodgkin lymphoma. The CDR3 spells CASSIQGMETQYF. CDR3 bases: TGTGCCAGTAGTATCCAGGGTATGGAGACCCAGTACTTC.